This TCR beta chain was sequenced during a study of cytomegalovirus exposure and HLA in healthy donors. The PCR was carried out with 60 Vbeta primers and 13 Jbeta primers. The assay was immunoSEQ multiplex PCR, and TCRdb's table has in-frame clones only and misses some. The sample contains approximately 140,000 clones, around four fifths of which appear only once. This receptor was identified in a boy aged 2-15 years in good health and CMV-seronegative. Source material: PBMCs.

The DNA for the CDR3 is TGTGCCAGCGGAGCCGGGACAGGGGACACAGATACGCAGTATTTT. Its protein is CASGAGTGDTDTQYF. The chain employs TRBV19 and TRBJ2-3; 10 nucleotides line up with TRBD1. After removal of 9 bases from V and 2 bases from J, the junction contained 8 bases not matched to a gene. The CDR3 has 15 amino acids. The germline gives CDR1 LNHDA, CDR2 SQIVND (reference sequence). Using reference TRBV19 and TRBJ2-3 for the parts outside the CDR3, the full variable domain is DGGITQSPKYLFRKEGQNVTLSCEQNLNHDAMYWYRQDPGQGLRLIYYSQIVNDFQKGDIAEGYSVSREKKESFPLTVTSAQKNPTAFYLCASGAGTGDTDTQYFGPGTRLTVL.